Following are 15 T cell receptor beta chains from one sample sequenced in a study of PD-1 blockade in classical Hodgkin lymphoma. Every patient was affected by relapse after autologous stem cell transplantation, while exposure to brentuximab vedotin was not uniform. The CD4+ T cells used were purified from thawed PBMCs through magnetic negative selection. Generated by immunoSEQ multiplex PCR, the TCRdb table keeps only in-frame clones and is missing some. The sample records roughly 8,000 clones, 86% being singletons. The sample here was CD4+ T cells from blood, taken at baseline. The receptor source for this set is a human donor with classical Hodgkin lymphoma.

The gene calls are TRBV6-4 and TRBJ2-3, with TRBD2 matching over 7 bases. This CDR3 has 13 residues. Germline-derived CDR1 and CDR2 are MRHNA and SNTAGT. V shed 4 bases, J shed 4 bases, and the junction held 2 bases outside the gene matches. CDR3: CASSATSADTQYF. DNA of the CDR3: TGTGCCAGCAGTGCAACTAGCGCAGATACGCAGTATTTT.

This sequence joins TRBV7-9 and TRBJ2-2, with a weak D call TRBD1 (5 bases). The CDR3 runs to 16 residues. V was cut by 1 base and J by 2 bases, with 11 bases left in between. In germline, CDR1 is SEHNR, CDR2 FQNEAQ (reference sequence). The CDR3 DNA reads as TGTGCCAGCAGCTTAGAGCCACAGGTTAACACCGGGGAGCTGTTTTTT. Its translation is CASSLEPQVNTGELFF.

This clone turned up a few times. The rearrangement uses TRBV10-1 and TRBJ2-1; 9 bases are shared with TRBD1. Germline CDR1 is WNHNN and CDR2 is SYGVQD (reference sequence). This CDR3 has 13 residues. Unmatched junction bases numbered 5, after V lost 2 bases and J lost 12 bases. The DNA for the CDR3 is TGCGCCAGCAGTGAGGCGGACAGGGGCCTGCAGTTCTTC. Amino acid sequence: CASSEADRGLQFF.

This chain uses TRBV11-2 with TRBJ1-1, with D possibly being TRBD1 (6 bases). V lost 5 bases, J lost 0 bases, and 16 bases lay in between. The CDR3 is 16 residues long. Germline V CDR1 and CDR2: SGHAT, FQNNGV. The CDR3 sequence is CASSPRGGPMNTEAFF. The CDR3, as DNA: TGTGCCAGCAGCCCTCGTGGGGGGCCCATGAACACTGAAGCTTTCTTT.

The chain is built from TRBV5-6 and TRBJ1-2; 7 bases agree with TRBD1. Germline loops: CDR1 SGHDT, CDR2 YYEEEE. V was pared by 4 bases and J by 7 bases, with 13 bases of the junction left unmatched. CDR3 length equals 15 residues. The CDR3 sequence is CASSPEGRGFLGYTF. Here the CDR3 DNA reads TGTGCCAGCAGCCCAGAGGGCAGGGGGTTCCTTGGCTACACCTTC. Complete variable domain (other parts from reference TRBV5-6 and TRBJ1-2): DAGVTQSPTHLIKTRGQQVTLRCSPKSGHDTVSWYQQALGQGPQFIFQYYEEEERQRGNFPDRFSGHQFPNYSSELNVNALLLGDSALYLCASSPEGRGFLGYTFGSGTRLTVV.

This clone has only one observation. The chain joins TRBV7-9 to TRBJ2-2; D is ambiguous. V lost 3 bases and J lost 2, with 13 bases in between. The CDR3 sequence is 16 residues long. Germline CDR1 SEHNR, CDR2 FQNEAQ (reference sequence). DNA for the CDR3: TGTGCCAGCAGCTTTTCCCCTATAGCTAACACCGGGGAGCTGTTTTTT. Protein sequence: CASSFSPIANTGELFF.

The chain recombines TRBV5-5 with TRBJ1-3; D not resolved. With 0 bases removed from V and 0 bases from J, the gap between germline ends came to 16 bases. Germline V gene data show CDR1 as SGHKS and CDR2 as YYEKEE (reference sequence). The CDR3 is 18 amino acids. In nucleotides, the CDR3 is TGTGCCAGCAGCTTGGTAGTGGGGATTACTTTCTCTGGAAACACCATATATTTT. It encodes CASSLVVGITFSGNTIYF.

The chain employs TRBV27 and TRBJ1-1; D is possibly TRBD1 (6 bases). There are 15 residues in the CDR3. Germline CDR1 MNHEY, CDR2 SMNVEV (reference sequence). Trimming took 3 bases from V and 3 from J, leaving 14 bases between them. CDR3 coding DNA: TGTGCCAGCAGTTTGTCCGGGGGCTGGGACACTGAAGCTTTCTTT. Amino acids: CASSLSGGWDTEAFF.

This clone was found a few times. The chain employs TRBV19 and TRBJ1-5; D is unclear. Germline V gene data show CDR1 as LNHDA and CDR2 as SQIVND (reference sequence). CDR3 length equals 13 residues. V was trimmed by 5 bases and J by 3 bases, leaving 8 bases between them. The CDR3 region is CASSRINNQPQHF. In nucleotides, the CDR3 is TGTGCCAGTAGTCGGATTAACAATCAGCCCCAGCATTTT.

This rearrangement joins TRBV9 to TRBJ2-7; D unclear. Between the trimmed V and J ends, which lost 3 bases and 1 base, there was a span of 8 bases. Per the germline V gene, CDR1 is SGDLS and CDR2 is YYNGEE. The length of the CDR3 is 13 residues. CDR3 residues: CASSEPNSYEQYF. In nucleotides, the CDR3 is TGTGCCAGCAGCGAACCCAATTCCTACGAGCAGTACTTC.

This rearrangement joins TRBV15 to TRBJ1-1, with D unclear. The length of the CDR3 is 17 residues. Trimming pared 0 bases from V and 1 base from J, leaving 15 bases between. Germline CDR1 reads LNHNV; CDR2 reads YYDKDF (reference sequence). For the CDR3, the DNA is TGTGCCACCAGCAGAGATAGTTTCCTATCTCGGAACACTGAAGCTTTCTTT. The encoded protein is CATSRDSFLSRNTEAFF.

This clone was observed a few times. The rearrangement joins TRBV11-2 to TRBJ1-2; D may be TRBD1 (5 bases). Germline assignment: CDR1 SGHAT and CDR2 FQNNGV. The CDR3 has 14 amino acids. Trimming stripped 5 bases from V and 4 bases from J, with 14 bases between. The CDR3 reads CASSPRPGRYGYTF. The CDR3 DNA is TGTGCCAGCAGCCCCAGGCCAGGGCGCTATGGCTACACCTTC.

The chain links TRBV6-6 to TRBJ2-5; D remains unclear. The V gene's germline CDR1 is MNHNY and CDR2 SVGAGI (reference sequence). The CDR3 sequence is 12 residues long. The germline V and J ends were trimmed by 6 bases and 5 bases, with 10 bases remaining between them. The CDR3: CASSQVVETQYF. Written as DNA, the CDR3 is TGTGCCAGCAGCCAGGTTGTTGAGACCCAGTACTTC.

The J gene is TRBJ1-6, the V gene TRBV4-1; the D gene is possibly TRBD1 (6 bases). Germline V gene lookup returns CDR1 MGHRA and CDR2 YSYEKL. This CDR3 comprises 17 residues. The V end was cut by 2 bases, the J end by 8 bases, with 19 bases between. The CDR3 here is CASSQNEKGGADSPLHF. As DNA, the CDR3 is TGCGCCAGCAGCCAAAATGAAAAGGGGGGCGCGGATTCACCCCTCCACTTT.

CDR3 DNA: TGTGCCAGCAGCCCGACAGGGGCAGAGACCCAGTACTTC. Encoded protein: CASSPTGAETQYF. The J gene is TRBJ2-5, the V gene TRBV21-1; TRBD1 is taken as the D call from the table, unchecked against the DNA. TRBV21-1 is described as a pseudogene. The CDR3 covers 13 residues.